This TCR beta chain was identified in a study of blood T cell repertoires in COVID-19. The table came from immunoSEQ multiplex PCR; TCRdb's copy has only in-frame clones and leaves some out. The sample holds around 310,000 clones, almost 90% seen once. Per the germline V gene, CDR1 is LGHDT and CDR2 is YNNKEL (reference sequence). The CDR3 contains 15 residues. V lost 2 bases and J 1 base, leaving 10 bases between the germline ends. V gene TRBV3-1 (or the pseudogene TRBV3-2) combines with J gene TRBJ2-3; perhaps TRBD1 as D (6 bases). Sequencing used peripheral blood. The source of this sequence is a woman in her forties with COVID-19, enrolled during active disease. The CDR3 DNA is TGTGCCAGCAGCCAATTGGGGGCTGGCACAGATACGCAGTATTTT. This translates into CASSQLGAGTDTQYF.